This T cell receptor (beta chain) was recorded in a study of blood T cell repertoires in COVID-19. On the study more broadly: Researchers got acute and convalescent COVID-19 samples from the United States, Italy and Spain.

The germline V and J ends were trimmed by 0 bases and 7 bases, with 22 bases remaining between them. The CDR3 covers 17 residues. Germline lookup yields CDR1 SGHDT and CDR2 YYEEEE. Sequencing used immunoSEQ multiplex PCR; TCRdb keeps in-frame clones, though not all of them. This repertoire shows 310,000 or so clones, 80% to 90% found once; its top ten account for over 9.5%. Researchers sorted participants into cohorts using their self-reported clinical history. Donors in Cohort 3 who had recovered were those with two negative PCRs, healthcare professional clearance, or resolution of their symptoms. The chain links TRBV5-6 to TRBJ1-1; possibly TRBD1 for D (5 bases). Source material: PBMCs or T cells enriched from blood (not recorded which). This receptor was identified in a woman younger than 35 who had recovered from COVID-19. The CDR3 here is CASSLVRDSLRAGEAFF. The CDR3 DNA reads TGTGCCAGCAGCTTGGTCCGGGACTCCCTAAGGGCAGGTGAAGCTTTCTTT.